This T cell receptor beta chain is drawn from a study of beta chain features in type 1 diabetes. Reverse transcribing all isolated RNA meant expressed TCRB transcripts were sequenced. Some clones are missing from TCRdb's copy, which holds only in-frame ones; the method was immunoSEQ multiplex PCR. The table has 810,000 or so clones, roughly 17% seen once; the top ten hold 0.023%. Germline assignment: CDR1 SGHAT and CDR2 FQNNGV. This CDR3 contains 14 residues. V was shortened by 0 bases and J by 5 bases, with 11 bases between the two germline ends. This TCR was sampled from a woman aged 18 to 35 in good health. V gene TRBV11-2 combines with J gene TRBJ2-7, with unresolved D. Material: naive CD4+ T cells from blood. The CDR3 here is CASSLERQAHEQYF. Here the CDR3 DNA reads TGTGCCAGCAGCTTAGAGCGGCAGGCCCACGAGCAGTACTTC.